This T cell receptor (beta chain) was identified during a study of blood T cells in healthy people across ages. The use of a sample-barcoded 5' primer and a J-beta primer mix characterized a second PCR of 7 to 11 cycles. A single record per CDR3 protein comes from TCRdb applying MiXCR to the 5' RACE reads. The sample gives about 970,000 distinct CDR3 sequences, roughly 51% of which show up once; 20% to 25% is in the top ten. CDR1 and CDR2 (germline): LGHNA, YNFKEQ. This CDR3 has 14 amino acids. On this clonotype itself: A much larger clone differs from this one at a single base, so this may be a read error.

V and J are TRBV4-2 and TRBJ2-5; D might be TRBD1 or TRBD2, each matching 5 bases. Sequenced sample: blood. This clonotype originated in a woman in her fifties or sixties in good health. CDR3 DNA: TGTGCCAGAAGCCTAACCGGGACGCAAGAGACCCAGTACTTC. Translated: CARSLTGTQETQYF.